These 32 T cell receptor beta chains were sequenced from one sample in a study of human thymus T cells. Assay used: immunoSEQ multiplex PCR; TCRdb lists only in-frame clones, some missing. The sample consists of some 40,000 clones, nearly 95% of them appearing once. The source material was blood. The source of these receptors is a boy under two years old with a congenital heart defect but otherwise immunologically healthy.

The chain has TRBV5-1 and TRBJ2-7; perhaps TRBD1 as D (5 bases). Per the germline V gene, CDR1 is SGHRS and CDR2 is YFSETQ. There are 13 residues in the CDR3. Trimming cost V 1 base and J 0 bases, with 5 bases left between them. In DNA form, the CDR3 reads TGCGCCAGCAGCTTGCAGGGCTCCTACGAGCAGTACTTC. Protein: CASSLQGSYEQYF.

The chain combines TRBV6-5 with TRBJ1-1; D is possibly TRBD1 (6 bases). Germline loops: CDR1 MNHEY, CDR2 SVGAGI. The length of the CDR3 is 16 residues. The V and J ends lost 0 bases and 3 bases respectively, with 14 bases between them. The CDR3 protein is CASSYSTQGWDTEAFF. DNA for the CDR3: TGTGCCAGCAGTTACTCGACTCAGGGGTGGGACACTGAAGCTTTCTTT.

The chain couples TRBV25-1 to TRBJ2-3, with TRBD2 identical over 11 bases. Germline V CDR1 and CDR2: MGHDK, SYGVNS. The CDR3 length is 13 residues. J gave up 3 bases and V 10 bases, and 3 bases lay outside the gene matches. CDR3 amino acids: CATRLAGTDTQYF. In DNA, the CDR3 is TGTGCCACCAGACTAGCGGGGACAGATACGCAGTATTTT.

The chain joins TRBV9 to TRBJ1-3, with D possibly TRBD1 on 5 matching bases. The CDR3 extends over 15 amino acids. The germline gives CDR1 SGDLS, CDR2 YYNGEE. Between the trimmed V and J ends, which lost 0 bases and 0 bases, there was a span of 7 bases. The CDR3 DNA sequence: TGTGCCAGCAGCGTAGGACAGAACTCTGGAAACACCATATATTTT. It encodes CASSVGQNSGNTIYF.

V is TRBV7-6 and J is TRBJ2-7, with 11 bases aligning to TRBD2. The CDR3 is 14 residues long. The J segment lost 4 bases and the V segment lost 1 base, leaving 0 bases of the junction unmatched. CDR1 SGHVS and CDR2 FNYEAQ come from the germline V gene. CDR3 in amino acids: CASSLGLAGYEQYF. The CDR3 DNA follows: TGTGCCAGCAGCTTAGGACTAGCGGGGTACGAGCAGTACTTC.

This sequence joins TRBV4-1 and TRBJ2-5; possibly TRBD1 or TRBD2 for D (5 bases each). V dropped 2 bases and J dropped 5 bases, with 15 bases sitting between them. This CDR3 is built from 15 residues. In germline, CDR1 is MGHRA, CDR2 YSYEKL. CDR3 DNA: TGCGCCAGCAGCCAATTTAGAGGGGCCAGGGAGACCCAGTACTTC. Its translation: CASSQFRGARETQYF.

The chain links TRBV7-2 to TRBJ2-3, with a possible D match to TRBD1 (5 bases). The CDR3 is made up of 15 amino acids. CDR1 and CDR2 from the germline V gene are SGHTA and FQGNSA. With 5 bases removed from V and 1 base from J, the gap between germline ends came to 13 bases. The CDR3 nucleotides are TGTGCCAGCAGCAGAGACAGTTTACGCACAGATACGCAGTATTTT. Encoded protein: CASSRDSLRTDTQYF.

The gene calls are TRBV28 and TRBJ1-5; D unclear. Trimming left V 6 bases short and J 3 bases short, with 6 bases between. The CDR3 covers 12 residues. Germline V gene lookup returns CDR1 MDHEN and CDR2 SYDVKM. DNA for the CDR3: TGTGCCAGCAGGGTCGTCAATCAGCCCCAGCATTTT. The encoded protein is CASRVVNQPQHF. The full variable domain, in which reference TRBV28 and TRBJ1-5 provide the parts outside the CDR3, is DVKVTQSSRYLVKRTGEKVFLECVQDMDHENMFWYRQDPGLGLRLIYFSYDVKMKEKGDIPEGYSVSREKKERFSLILESASTNQTSMYLCASRVVNQPQHFGDGTRLSIL.

This clone has only one observation. This chain connects TRBV30 to TRBJ1-2; TRBD1 matches at 9 bases. The CDR3 spans 14 residues. Looked up from germline, CDR1 is GTSNPN and CDR2 is SVGIG (reference sequence). The V gene end was trimmed by 0 bases and the J gene end by 8 bases; junction bases not matched to a gene: 7. DNA of the CDR3: TGTGCCTGGAGTGTACGGGACAGGGTGCACGGCTACACCTTC. As protein: CAWSVRDRVHGYTF.

The genes are TRBV29-1 and TRBJ2-7; a possible D gene is TRBD1 (5 bases). The CDR3 runs to 12 residues. The V and J ends lost 7 bases and 0 bases respectively, with 10 bases between them. CDR1 is SQVTM, CDR2 ANQGSEA, per germline. As DNA, the CDR3 is TGCAGCGCCCAAGGGGCCTCCTACGAGCAGTACTTC. Translated, it gives CSAQGASYEQYF.

The chain uses TRBV27 and TRBJ2-7; 12 bases match TRBD2. With V trimmed by 6 bases and J by 2 bases, 2 bases remained unmatched. CDR3 length: 14 amino acids. CDR1 and CDR2 from the germline V gene are MNHEY and SMNVEV (reference sequence). CDR3 DNA sequence: TGTGCCAGCAGCCGACTAGCGGGGGCCTACGAGCAGTACTTC. Translation gives CASSRLAGAYEQYF.

CDR3 nucleotides: TGCGCCAGCAGCTTGTCTAGCGGGGGTTCCTACGAGCAGTACTTC. It encodes CASSLSSGGSYEQYF. J is TRBJ2-7 and V is TRBV5-1, with 10 bases that match TRBD2. Trimming removed 1 base from V and 1 base from J; junction bases left unmatched: 2. The CDR3 has 15 amino acids. CDR1 SGHRS and CDR2 YFSETQ come from the germline V gene.

The rearrangement links TRBV28 to TRBJ1-4; D ambiguous. V was shortened by 2 bases and J by 0 bases, with 4 bases between the two germline ends. Germline CDR1 and CDR2: MDHEN and SYDVKM. The CDR3 extends over 14 amino acids. The CDR3 DNA follows: TGTGCCAGCAGTTTAGGGACAACTAATGAAAAACTGTTTTTT. Residues: CASSLGTTNEKLFF.

The chain couples TRBV5-4 to TRBJ2-2, with TRBD2 matching over 10 bases. The germline CDR1 and CDR2 sequences are SGHNT and YYREEE (reference sequence). With 0 bases clipped from V and 6 bases from J, the junction kept 5 bases outside the gene matches. The CDR3 is 16 amino acids. The chain's CDR3 is CASSLASGGAPGELFF. CDR3 nucleotides: TGTGCCAGCAGCTTGGCCAGCGGGGGGGCCCCCGGGGAGCTGTTTTTT. Full variable domain (remainder filled in from reference TRBV5-4 and TRBJ2-2): ETGVTQSPTHLIKTRGQQVTLRCSSQSGHNTVSWYQQALGQGPQFIFQYYREEENGRGNFPPRFSGLQFPNYSSELNVNALELDDSALYLCASSLASGGAPGELFFGEGSRLTVL.

The chain couples TRBV21-1 to TRBJ2-5; the listed D gene, TRBD2, was not tested against the DNA. TRBV21-1 is a pseudogene segment. This CDR3 region has 12 residues. The CDR3 coding sequence is TGTGCCTCACGGCAGCGGCAAGAGACCCAGTACTTC. This encodes CASRQRQETQYF.

The J gene is TRBJ2-3, the V gene TRBV28, with D tentatively TRBD2 (5 bases). From germline, CDR1 is MDHEN and CDR2 SYDVKM. The V gene lost 6 bases and the J gene lost 5 bases, with 12 bases spanning the gap. The CDR3 spans 13 residues. CDR3 sequence: CASSLGMGDTQYF. For the CDR3, the DNA is TGTGCCAGCAGCCTCGGGATGGGAGATACGCAGTATTTT. The full variable domain, rest sourced from reference TRBV28 and TRBJ2-3, is DVKVTQSSRYLVKRTGEKVFLECVQDMDHENMFWYRQDPGLGLRLIYFSYDVKMKEKGDIPEGYSVSREKKERFSLILESASTNQTSMYLCASSLGMGDTQYFGPGTRLTVL.

The CDR3 reads CASSLGWDGTDTQYF. CDR3 coding DNA: TGCGCCAGCAGCTTGGGCTGGGATGGCACAGATACGCAGTATTTT. V gene TRBV5-1 combines with J gene TRBJ2-3; D is ambiguous. The CDR3 is 15 amino acids. Germline CDR1 SGHRS, CDR2 YFSETQ. V gave up 0 bases and J gave up 1 base, with 9 bases separating them.

The J gene is TRBJ2-7, the V gene TRBV5-1; D possibly matches TRBD1 or TRBD2 (5 bases each). The germline gives CDR1 SGHRS, CDR2 YFSETQ. The CDR3 sequence is 13 residues long. V lost 0 bases to trimming and J lost 5 bases, with 9 bases between them. In DNA, the CDR3 is TGCGCCAGCAGCTTGGGGGGGTTGAACGAGCAGTACTTC. Protein product: CASSLGGLNEQYF.

The chain links TRBV20-1 to TRBJ2-2, with 10 bases fitting TRBD2. Germline CDR1 and CDR2: DFQATT and SNEGSKA (reference sequence). CDR3 length equals 11 residues. The trim removed 6 bases at V and 12 bases at J, leaving 4 bases unmatched. CDR3 nucleotide sequence: TGCAGTGCCCCAGCGGGGGGGCAGCTGTTTTTT. Translation gives CSAPAGGQLFF.

The genes are TRBV7-2 and TRBJ1-2; TRBD1 matches 7 bases. Losses at the gene ends were 4 bases for V and 7 bases for J; bases not matched to a gene: 6. The germline CDR1 and CDR2 sequences are SGHTA and FQGNSA. The CDR3 consists of 13 residues. The CDR3 loop reads CASSSTTGAGYTF. The CDR3 DNA sequence: TGTGCCAGCAGCTCGACCACAGGGGCTGGCTACACCTTC. Full variable domain (outside the CDR3, taken from reference TRBV7-2 and TRBJ1-2): GAGVSQSPSNKVTEKGKDVELRCDPISGHTALYWYRQSLGQGLEFLIYFQGNSAPDKSGLPSDRFSAERTGGSVSTLTIQRTQQEDSAVYLCASSSTTGAGYTFGSGTRLTVV.

The chain couples TRBV29-1 to TRBJ2-1; 13 nucleotides align to TRBD2. The CDR3 extends over 15 amino acids. With V trimmed by 4 bases and J by 6 bases, 6 bases remained unmatched. Germline loops: CDR1 SQVTM, CDR2 ANQGSEA. The chain's CDR3 is CSVAYRLAGGNEQFF. DNA of the CDR3: TGCAGCGTTGCTTATCGACTAGCGGGGGGCAATGAGCAGTTCTTC.

CDR3 sequence: CSVGGRNTDTQYF. CDR3 nucleotide sequence: TGCAGCGTGGGGGGGCGGAACACAGATACGCAGTATTTT. V gene TRBV29-1 combines with J gene TRBJ2-3; D possibly corresponds to TRBD2 (7 bases). Trimming took 6 bases from V and 2 from J, leaving 12 bases between them. Per the germline V gene, CDR1 is SQVTM and CDR2 is ANQGSEA. There are 13 residues in the CDR3.

In regard to this clone: Other DNA sequences in this sample translate to the same CDR3. This chain joins TRBV7-9 and TRBJ2-7; D is ambiguous. The CDR3 spans 11 residues. From germline, CDR1 is SEHNR and CDR2 FQNEAQ (reference sequence). Trimming pared 5 bases from V and 1 base from J, leaving 3 bases between. The CDR3 reads CASSPSYEQYF. The CDR3 DNA sequence: TGTGCCAGCAGCCCGTCCTACGAGCAGTACTTC.

The chain combines TRBV7-2 with TRBJ2-7; the match to TRBD1 covers 7 bases. The length of the CDR3 is 14 residues. The germline V gene encodes CDR1 SGHTA and CDR2 FQGNSA. The V segment lost 5 bases and the J segment 2 bases; nucleotides outside the gene matches: 6. The CDR3 DNA follows: TGTGCCAGCAGCCTCCGGGACAGAGCCTACGAGCAGTACTTC. Its protein product is CASSLRDRAYEQYF.

The V call is TRBV4-3, the J call TRBJ2-1, with 9 bases lining up with TRBD2. This CDR3 has 15 amino acids. Germline-derived CDR1 and CDR2 are LGHNA and YSLEER. V gave up 8 bases and J gave up 5 bases; unmatched junction bases: 10. The CDR3 DNA is TGCGCCAGCGCCTATGGGTCTAGCGGGGACAATGAGCAGTTCTTC. This gives the protein CASAYGSSGDNEQFF.

J is TRBJ1-2 and V is TRBV25-1; D unresolved. The CDR3 contains 13 residues. V lost 4 bases and J 4 bases, leaving 10 bases between the germline ends. Looked up from germline, CDR1 is MGHDK and CDR2 is SYGVNS. The CDR3 nucleotides are TGTGCCAGCAGTGTAAAGTGGGGCTATGGCTACACCTTC. Its protein is CASSVKWGYGYTF.

V gene TRBV7-9 combines with J gene TRBJ1-2, with a tentative D call TRBD1 (5 bases). The germline V gene encodes CDR1 SEHNR and CDR2 FQNEAQ (reference sequence). Trimming shortened V by 2 bases and J by 8 bases, and 9 bases separated the two germline ends. CDR3 size: 12 residues. CDR3: CASSLQGLGYTF. The CDR3 bases are TGTGCCAGCAGCTTACAGGGCCTAGGCTACACCTTC.

This chain joins TRBV10-3 and TRBJ1-4; 7 bases are shared with TRBD1. The trim removed 7 bases at V and 6 bases at J, leaving 8 bases unmatched. The CDR3 is 14 residues long. Germline V gives CDR1 ENHRY, CDR2 SYGVKD. CDR3 bases: TGTGCCATCACAATCGACAGGGATTATGAAAAACTGTTTTTT. As protein: CAITIDRDYEKLFF.

The rearrangement links TRBV9 to TRBJ1-5; 8 bases agree with TRBD1. This CDR3 is built from 19 residues. Trimming removed 2 bases from V and 0 bases from J; junction bases left unmatched: 13. Germline CDR1 and CDR2: SGDLS and YYNGEE. CDR3 nucleotides: TGTGCCAGCAGCGTCCCGGAGAGGGACAGGAGATATAGCAATCAGCCCCAGCATTTT. Its translation: CASSVPERDRRYSNQPQHF.

The rearrangement links TRBV28 to TRBJ2-6; possibly TRBD1 for D (6 bases). This CDR3 contains 16 residues. CDR1 is MDHEN, CDR2 SYDVKM, per germline. Trimming took 4 bases from V and 0 from J, leaving 10 bases between them. The CDR3 bases are TGTGCCAGCAGTTCGACAGGTTCCTCTGGGGCCAACGTCCTGACTTTC. Translated: CASSSTGSSGANVLTF.

The CDR3 bases are TGTGCCAGTAGTGTGACTATCTCCTACGAGCAGTACTTC. Amino acid sequence: CASSVTISYEQYF. This chain connects TRBV19 to TRBJ2-7, with TRBD2 as a possible D gene (5 bases). Looked up from germline, CDR1 is LNHDA and CDR2 is SQIVND (reference sequence). The length of the CDR3 is 13 residues. V was shortened by 5 bases and J by 0 bases, with 8 bases between the two germline ends.

V is TRBV27 and J is TRBJ2-7, with D maybe TRBD1 (6 bases). CDR1 and CDR2 from the germline V gene are MNHEY and SMNVEV (reference sequence). Trimming cost V 3 bases and J 3 bases, with 9 bases left between them. This CDR3 is 13 amino acids long. As DNA, the CDR3 is TGTGCCAGCAGTTTCGAAGGGGGCTACGAGCAGTACTTC. Translated, it gives CASSFEGGYEQYF.